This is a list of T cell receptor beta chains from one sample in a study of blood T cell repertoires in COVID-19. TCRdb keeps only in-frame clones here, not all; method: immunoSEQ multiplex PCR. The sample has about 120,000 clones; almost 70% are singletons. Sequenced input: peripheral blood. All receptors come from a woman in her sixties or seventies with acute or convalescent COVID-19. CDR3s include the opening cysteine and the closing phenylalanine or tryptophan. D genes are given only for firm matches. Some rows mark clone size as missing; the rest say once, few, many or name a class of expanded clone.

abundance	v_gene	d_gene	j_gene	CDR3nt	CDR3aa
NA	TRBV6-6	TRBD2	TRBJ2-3	TGTGCCAGCATCGGAGACGGGGGGGCAGATACGCAGTATTTT	CASIGDGGADTQYF
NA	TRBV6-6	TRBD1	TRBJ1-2	TGTGCCAGCAGTTACTCGGCAGGGGGCGCCTATGGCTACACCTTC	CASSYSAGGAYGYTF
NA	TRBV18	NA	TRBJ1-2	TGTGCCAGCTCACCATCCGAGGCAGGGGTGAGGGGCTACACCTTC	CASSPSEAGVRGYTF
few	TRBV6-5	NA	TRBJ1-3	TGTGCCAGCAGTCTTCGAAACACTGGAAACACCATATATTTT	CASSLRNTGNTIYF
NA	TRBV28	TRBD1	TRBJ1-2	TGTGCCAGCAGCAAAACAGGGGGCGTCCATGGCTACACCTTC	CASSKTGGVHGYTF
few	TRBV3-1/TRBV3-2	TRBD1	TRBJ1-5	TGTGCCAGCAGCCAAGGACAGGGGCAGCCCCAGCATTTT	CASSQGQGQPQHF
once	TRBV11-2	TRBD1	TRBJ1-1	TGTGCCAGCAGCCCCCGGGACAGCATGAACACTGAAGCTTTCTTT	CASSPRDSMNTEAFF
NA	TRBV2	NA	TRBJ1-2	TGTGCCAGCAGTGCCGGACTGGAGGGTTCCTATGGCTACACCTTC	CASSAGLEGSYGYTF
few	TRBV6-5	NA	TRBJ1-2	TGTGCCAGCAGTTATATTTCTCCGGGTCTTTACAATGGCTACACCTTC	CASSYISPGLYNGYTF
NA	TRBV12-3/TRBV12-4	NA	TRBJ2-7	TGTGCCAGCAGCCGCCCGGACATCAGGAAGCAGTACTTC	CASSRPDIRKQYF
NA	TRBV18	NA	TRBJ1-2	TGTGCCAGCTCACCCCCGGCGAGGGATGGCTACACCTTC	CASSPPARDGYTF
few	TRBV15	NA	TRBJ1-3	TGTGCCACCAGCAGAATCCCGGACATCTCTGGAAACACCATATATTTT	CATSRIPDISGNTIYF
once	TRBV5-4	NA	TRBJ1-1	TGTGCCAGCAGCTATGGACAGACGAACACTGAAGCTTTCTTT	CASSYGQTNTEAFF
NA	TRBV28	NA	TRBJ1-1	TGTGCCAGCAGTGCAGACAGGATGAACACTGAAGCTTTCTTT	CASSADRMNTEAFF
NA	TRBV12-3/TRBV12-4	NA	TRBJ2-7	TGTGCCAGCAGTCTTTCCCGGTTGAACGAGCAGTACTTC	CASSLSRLNEQYF
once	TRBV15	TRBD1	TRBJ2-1	TGTGCCACCAGCAGATCCCCGGGACAGGGGGCAGGCAATGAGCAGTTCTTC	CATSRSPGQGAGNEQFF
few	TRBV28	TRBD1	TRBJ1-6	TGTGCCAGCAGTGCGGGACAGGGGAATTCACCCCTCCACTTT	CASSAGQGNSPLHF
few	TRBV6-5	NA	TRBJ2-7	TGTGCCAGCAGTAAAAACCGGGAGAGTGAGCAGTACTTC	CASSKNRESEQYF
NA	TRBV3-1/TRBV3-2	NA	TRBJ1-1	TGTGCCAGCAGTTACAGGGACATGAACACTGAAGCTTTCTTT	CASSYRDMNTEAFF
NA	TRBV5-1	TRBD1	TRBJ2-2	TGCGCCAGCGGGCTGGACAGGGGCACCGGGGAGCTGTTTTTT	CASGLDRGTGELFF
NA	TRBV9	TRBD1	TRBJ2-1	TGTGCCAGCAACGGACAGGGGAAGAATGAGCAGTTCTTC	CASNGQGKNEQFF
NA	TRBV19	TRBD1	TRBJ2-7	TGTGCCAGTAGTACCGGTCGAGGGGGCCAATTCGAGCAGTACTTC	CASSTGRGGQFEQYF
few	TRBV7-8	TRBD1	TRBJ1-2	TGTGCCAGCAGCCCCGGACAGGGCCTAAGGGGCTACACCTTC	CASSPGQGLRGYTF
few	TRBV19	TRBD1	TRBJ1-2	TGTGCCAGTAGTAAGGACAGGGAACGTGGCTACACCTTC	CASSKDRERGYTF
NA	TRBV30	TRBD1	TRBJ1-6	TGTGCCTGGAGTAACCCAACAGGGGACCTCCACTTT	CAWSNPTGDLHF
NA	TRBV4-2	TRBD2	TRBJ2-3	TGTGCCAGCAGCCGGTATAGCGGGGGGGGCACAGATACGCAGTATTTT	CASSRYSGGGTDTQYF
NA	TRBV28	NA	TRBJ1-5	TGTGCCAGCGCTCCTTGGACAGTTTATCAGCCCCAGCATTTT	CASAPWTVYQPQHF
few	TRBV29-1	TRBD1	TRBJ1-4	TGCAGCGTGGAGACAGGGGTTAAGGGAAAACTGTTTTTT	CSVETGVKGKLFF
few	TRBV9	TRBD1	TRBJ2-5	TGTGCCAGCAGCGTGGGACAGGGAAGGGGGACCCAGTACTTC	CASSVGQGRGTQYF
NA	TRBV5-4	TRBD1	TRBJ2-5	TGTGCCAGCAGCTTGGTAGGGACAGCCCAAGAGACCCAGTACTTC	CASSLVGTAQETQYF
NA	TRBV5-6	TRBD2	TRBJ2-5	TGTGCCAGCAGCTTAAGCGGGGGGCCTGACTTTGGCGAGACCCAGTACTTC	CASSLSGGPDFGETQYF
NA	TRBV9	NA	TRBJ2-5	TGTGCCAGCAGCGCGTCTGACAGGGGAGGGGAGACCCAGTACTTC	CASSASDRGGETQYF
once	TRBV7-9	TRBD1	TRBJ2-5	TGTGCCAGCAGCCTGGGACAGGGGGCCCTTCTTCAAGAGACCCAGTACTTC	CASSLGQGALLQETQYF
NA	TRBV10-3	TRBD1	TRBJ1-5	TGTGCCATCAGTGAGTCGGGACAGGGAGGTCAGCCCCAGCATTTT	CAISESGQGGQPQHF
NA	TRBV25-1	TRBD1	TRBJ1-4	TGTGCCAGCGGGTCAAAATCCGGGACAGGGAATGAAAAACTGTTTTTT	CASGSKSGTGNEKLFF
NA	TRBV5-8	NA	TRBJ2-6	TGTGCCAGCAGCTTGCAGGGAACTGGGGCCAACGTCCTGACTTTC	CASSLQGTGANVLTF
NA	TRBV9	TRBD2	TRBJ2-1	TGTGCCAGCAGCGTATCGGCGGGGGGGCAGGGTGAGCAGTTCTTC	CASSVSAGGQGEQFF
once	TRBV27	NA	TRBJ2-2	TGTGCCAGCAGTTTATCGCGCACTGGGGAGCTGTTTTTT	CASSLSRTGELFF
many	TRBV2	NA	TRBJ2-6	TGTGCCAGCAGCCCGGACACTGGGGCCAACGTCCTGACTTTC	CASSPDTGANVLTF
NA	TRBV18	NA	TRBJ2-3	TGTGCCAGCTCACCACGACAGGCTGGCACAGATACGCAGTATTTT	CASSPRQAGTDTQYF
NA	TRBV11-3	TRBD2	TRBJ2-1	TGTGCCAGCAGCTCCACTAGCGGGAGCTACAATGAGCAGTTCTTC	CASSSTSGSYNEQFF
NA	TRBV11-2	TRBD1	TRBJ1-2	TGTGCCAGCAGCCAGACAGGGGGCTATGGCTACACCTTC	CASSQTGGYGYTF
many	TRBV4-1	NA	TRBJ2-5	TGCGCCAGCAGCACCGGCTTACTAGACAACCAGTACTTC	CASSTGLLDNQYF
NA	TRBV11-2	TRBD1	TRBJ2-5	TGTGCCAGCAGCTGGGGACAGGGTCCCGAAGAGACCCAGTACTTC	CASSWGQGPEETQYF
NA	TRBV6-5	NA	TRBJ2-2	TGTGCCAGCAGTTACGGGGCATTCCACGGGGAGCTGTTTTTT	CASSYGAFHGELFF
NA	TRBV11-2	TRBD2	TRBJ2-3	TGTGCCAGCAGCCGGACTAGCGGGGGGGCCAAGGGCACAGATACGCAGTATTTT	CASSRTSGGAKGTDTQYF
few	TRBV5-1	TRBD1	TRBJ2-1	TGCGCCAGCAGCTTGGTGACAGGGCCCTCCTACAATGAGCAGTTCTTC	CASSLVTGPSYNEQFF
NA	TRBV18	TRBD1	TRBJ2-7	TGTGCCAGCTCACCGATTCCGGGACAGGGGAACGAGCAGTACTTC	CASSPIPGQGNEQYF
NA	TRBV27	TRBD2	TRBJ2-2	TGTGCCAGCAGTTTCCTTGGACTAGCGGGAGCCGGGGAGCTGTTTTTT	CASSFLGLAGAGELFF
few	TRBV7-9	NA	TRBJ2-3	TGTGCCAGCAGCTTGGGGGACTCCGGAGATACGCAGTATTTT	CASSLGDSGDTQYF
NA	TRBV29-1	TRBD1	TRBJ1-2	TGCAGCGTTGAAGTTGGTCAGGGGGTGGGTGGCTACACCTTC	CSVEVGQGVGGYTF
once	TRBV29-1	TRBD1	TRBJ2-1	TGCAGCGTTGCCGCCGGGACAGGGTTCGGTGAGCAGTTCTTC	CSVAAGTGFGEQFF
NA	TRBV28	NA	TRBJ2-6	TGTGCCAGCAGTCCCCGGGTCTCTGGGGCCAACGTCCTGACTTTC	CASSPRVSGANVLTF
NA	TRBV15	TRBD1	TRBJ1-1	TGTGCCACCAGCAGAGGAGGGGCGACAGGGAGGACTGAAGCTTTCTTT	CATSRGGATGRTEAFF
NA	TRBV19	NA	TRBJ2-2	TGTGCCAGTAGTATAGGGAACAGGGCTACCGGGGAGCTGTTTTTT	CASSIGNRATGELFF
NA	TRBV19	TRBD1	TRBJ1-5	TGTGCCAGTAGTGGCGGACAGGGCTATCAGCCCCAGCATTTT	CASSGGQGYQPQHF